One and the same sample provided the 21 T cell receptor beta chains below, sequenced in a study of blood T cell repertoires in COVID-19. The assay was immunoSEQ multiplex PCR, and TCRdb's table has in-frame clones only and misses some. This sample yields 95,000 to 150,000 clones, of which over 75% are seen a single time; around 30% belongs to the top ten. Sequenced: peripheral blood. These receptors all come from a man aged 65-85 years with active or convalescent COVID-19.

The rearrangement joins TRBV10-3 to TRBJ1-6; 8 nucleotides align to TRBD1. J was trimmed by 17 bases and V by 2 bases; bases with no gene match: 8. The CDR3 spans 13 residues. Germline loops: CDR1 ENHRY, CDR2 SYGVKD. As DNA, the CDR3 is TGTGCCATCAGTGAGGTTATGGGGGACAGGATCCACTTT. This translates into CAISEVMGDRIHF.

The CDR3 spells CATSRDQYSNQPQHF. CDR3 coding DNA: TGTGCCACCAGCAGAGACCAGTATAGCAATCAGCCCCAGCATTTT. V and J are TRBV15 and TRBJ1-5; D not certain. This CDR3 is 15 amino acids long. Germline CDR1 reads LNHNV; CDR2 reads YYDKDF (reference sequence). V was trimmed by 0 bases and J by 0 bases, leaving 6 bases between them.

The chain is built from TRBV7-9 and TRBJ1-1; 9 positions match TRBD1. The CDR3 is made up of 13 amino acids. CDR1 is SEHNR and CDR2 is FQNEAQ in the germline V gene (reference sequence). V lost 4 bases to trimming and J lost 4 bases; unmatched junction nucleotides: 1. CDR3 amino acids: CASSSQGATEAFF. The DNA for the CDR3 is TGTGCCAGCAGCTCACAGGGGGCCACTGAAGCTTTCTTT.

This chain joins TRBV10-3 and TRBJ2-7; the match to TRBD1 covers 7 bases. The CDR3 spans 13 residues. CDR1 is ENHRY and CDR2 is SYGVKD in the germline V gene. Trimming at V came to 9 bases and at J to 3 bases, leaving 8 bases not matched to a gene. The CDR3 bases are TGTGCCATGAGGGACAGATTAAACTACGAGCAGTACTTC. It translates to CAMRDRLNYEQYF.

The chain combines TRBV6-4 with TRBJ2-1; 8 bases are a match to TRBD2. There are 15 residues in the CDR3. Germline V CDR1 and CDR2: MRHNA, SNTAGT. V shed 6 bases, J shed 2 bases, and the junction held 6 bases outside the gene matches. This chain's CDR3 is CASREAGEAYNEQFF. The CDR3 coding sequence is TGTGCCAGCAGAGAAGCGGGAGAGGCCTACAATGAGCAGTTCTTC.

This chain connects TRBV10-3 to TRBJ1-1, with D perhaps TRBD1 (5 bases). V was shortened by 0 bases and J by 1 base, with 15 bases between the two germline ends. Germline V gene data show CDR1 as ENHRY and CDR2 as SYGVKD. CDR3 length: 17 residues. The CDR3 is CAISESEAGRENTEAFF. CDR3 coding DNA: TGTGCCATCAGTGAGTCTGAGGCAGGGAGGGAGAACACTGAAGCTTTCTTT.

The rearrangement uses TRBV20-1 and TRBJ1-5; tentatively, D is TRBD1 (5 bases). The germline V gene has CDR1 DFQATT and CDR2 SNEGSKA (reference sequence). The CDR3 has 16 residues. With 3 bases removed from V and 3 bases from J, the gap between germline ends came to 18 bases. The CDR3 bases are TGCAGTGCTAGTAGCGTCGGGAGGGGCCTCAATCAGCCCCAGCATTTT. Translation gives CSASSVGRGLNQPQHF.

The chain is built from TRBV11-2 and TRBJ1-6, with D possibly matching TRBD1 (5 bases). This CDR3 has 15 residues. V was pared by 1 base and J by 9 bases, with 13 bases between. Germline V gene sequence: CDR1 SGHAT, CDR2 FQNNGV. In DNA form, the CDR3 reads TGTGCCAGCAGCTTAGGAGCAGGGTCTAGTTCACCCCTCCACTTT. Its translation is CASSLGAGSSSPLHF.

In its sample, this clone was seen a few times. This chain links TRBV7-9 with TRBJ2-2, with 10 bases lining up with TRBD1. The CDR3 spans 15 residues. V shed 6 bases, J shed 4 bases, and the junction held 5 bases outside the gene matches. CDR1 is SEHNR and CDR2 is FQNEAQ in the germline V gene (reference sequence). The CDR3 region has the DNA TGTGCCAGCAGGTCCGGGACAGGGGCCACCGGGGAGCTGTTTTTT. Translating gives CASRSGTGATGELFF.

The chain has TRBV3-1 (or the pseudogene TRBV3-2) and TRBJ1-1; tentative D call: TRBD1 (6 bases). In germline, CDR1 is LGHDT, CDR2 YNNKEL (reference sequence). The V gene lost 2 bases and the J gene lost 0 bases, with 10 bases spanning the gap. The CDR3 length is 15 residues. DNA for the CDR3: TGTGCCAGCAGCCAAACCGGGACAATGAACACTGAAGCTTTCTTT. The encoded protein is CASSQTGTMNTEAFF.

CDR3 region: CASSPSDTLVKDLHF. The CDR3 coding sequence is TGTGCCAGCAGCCCCAGTGATACCCTCGTAAAAGACCTCCACTTT. This chain uses TRBV14 with TRBJ1-6; D is ambiguous. The germline V gene has CDR1 SGHDN and CDR2 FVKESK. V shed 4 bases and J shed 15 bases, with 22 bases lying between them. This CDR3 spans 15 amino acids. The full variable domain, completed using reference TRBV14 and TRBJ1-6, is EAGVTQFPSHSVIEKGQTVTLRCDPISGHDNLYWYRRVMGKEIKFLLHFVKESKQDESGMPNNRFLAERTGGTYSTLKVQPAELEDSGVYFCASSPSDTLVKDLHFGNGTRLTVT.

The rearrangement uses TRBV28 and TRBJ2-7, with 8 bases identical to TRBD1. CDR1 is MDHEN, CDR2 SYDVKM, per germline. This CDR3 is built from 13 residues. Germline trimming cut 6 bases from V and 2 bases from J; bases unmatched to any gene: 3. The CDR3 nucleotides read TGTGCCAGCAGAGAACAGGGGGCCTACGAGCAGTACTTC. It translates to CASREQGAYEQYF.

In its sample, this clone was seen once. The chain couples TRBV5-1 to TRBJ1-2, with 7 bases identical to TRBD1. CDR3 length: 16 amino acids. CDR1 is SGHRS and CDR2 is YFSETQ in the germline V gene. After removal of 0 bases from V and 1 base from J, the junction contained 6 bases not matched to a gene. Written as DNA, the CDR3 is TGCGCCAGCAGCTTGGCCAGGGGGGCTGATAACTATGGCTACACCTTC. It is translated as CASSLARGADNYGYTF.

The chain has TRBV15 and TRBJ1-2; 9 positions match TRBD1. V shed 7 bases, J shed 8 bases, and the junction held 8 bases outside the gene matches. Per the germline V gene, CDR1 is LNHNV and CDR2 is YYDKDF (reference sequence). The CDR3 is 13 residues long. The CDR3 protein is CATKGQGTGGYTF. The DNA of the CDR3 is TGTGCCACCAAAGGACAGGGGACGGGAGGCTACACCTTC.

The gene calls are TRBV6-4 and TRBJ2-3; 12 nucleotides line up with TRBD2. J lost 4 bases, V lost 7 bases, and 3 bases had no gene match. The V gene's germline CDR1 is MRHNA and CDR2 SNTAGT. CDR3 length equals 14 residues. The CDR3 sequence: CASKTSGSSDTQYF. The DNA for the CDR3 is TGTGCCAGCAAGACTAGCGGGAGTTCAGATACGCAGTATTTT.

The DNA of the CDR3 is TGCAGTGCAGCCGGTAATGAAAAACTGTTTTTT. This codes for CSAAGNEKLFF. V is TRBV20-1 and J is TRBJ1-4; D remains ambiguous. The CDR3 contains 11 residues. Germline CDR1 reads DFQATT; CDR2 reads SNEGSKA (reference sequence). Deletions cut 6 bases from V and 4 bases from J, with 6 bases between.

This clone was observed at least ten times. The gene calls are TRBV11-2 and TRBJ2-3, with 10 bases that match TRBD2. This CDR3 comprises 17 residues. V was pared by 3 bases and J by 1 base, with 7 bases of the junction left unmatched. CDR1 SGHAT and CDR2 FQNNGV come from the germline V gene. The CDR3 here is CASSLGPGLARTDTQYF. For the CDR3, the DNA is TGTGCCAGCAGCTTGGGCCCGGGACTAGCGCGCACAGATACGCAGTATTTT.

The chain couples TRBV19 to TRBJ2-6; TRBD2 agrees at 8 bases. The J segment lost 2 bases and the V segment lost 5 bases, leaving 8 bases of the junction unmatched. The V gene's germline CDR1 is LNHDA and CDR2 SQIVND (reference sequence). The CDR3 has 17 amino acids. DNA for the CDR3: TGTGCCAGTAGTTATGGCGGGGGGAAGGCTGGGGCCAACGTCCTGACTTTC. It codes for CASSYGGGKAGANVLTF.

The chain's CDR3 is CASSLAAGYNYGYTF. The CDR3 DNA reads as TGTGCCAGCAGCTTGGCCGCAGGTTATAACTATGGCTACACCTTC. The chain joins TRBV5-4 to TRBJ1-2, with D unresolved. Germline assignment: CDR1 SGHNT and CDR2 YYREEE (reference sequence). Trimming left V 0 bases short and J 1 base short, with 10 bases between. CDR3 size: 15 residues.

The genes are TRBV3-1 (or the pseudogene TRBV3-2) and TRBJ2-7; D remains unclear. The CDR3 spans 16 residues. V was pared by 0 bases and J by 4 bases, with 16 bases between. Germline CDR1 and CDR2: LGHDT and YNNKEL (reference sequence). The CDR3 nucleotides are TGTGCCAGCAGCCAAGAGGATGGCTGGAGTGTGTACGAGCAGTACTTC. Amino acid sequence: CASSQEDGWSVYEQYF.

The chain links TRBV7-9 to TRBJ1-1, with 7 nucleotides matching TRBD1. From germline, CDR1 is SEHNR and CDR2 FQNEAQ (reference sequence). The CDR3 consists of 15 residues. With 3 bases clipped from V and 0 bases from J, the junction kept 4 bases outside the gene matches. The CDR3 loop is CASSFTTGVNTEAFF. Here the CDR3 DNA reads TGTGCCAGCAGCTTCACAACAGGGGTGAACACTGAAGCTTTCTTT. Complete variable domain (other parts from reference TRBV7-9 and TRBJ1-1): DTGVSQNPRHKITKRGQNVTFRCDPISEHNRLYWYRQTLGQGPEFLTYFQNEAQLEKSRLLSDRFSAERPKGSFSTLEIQRTEQGDSAMYLCASSFTTGVNTEAFFGQGTRLTVV.